Following are 21 T cell receptor beta chains from one sample sequenced in a study of T cell responses to AZD1222 COVID-19 vaccine. Sequencing was performed with immunoSEQ multiplex PCR; in TCRdb, only in-frame clones are kept and a portion is missing. The profile shows 90,000 or so clones, around 90% of them singletons. The sequencing used peripheral blood, collected on day 0 of AZD1222 vaccination. These receptors all stem from an adult in good health.

This rearrangement joins TRBV19 to TRBJ2-7, with 7 bases identical to TRBD2. CDR3 size: 13 residues. Trimming took 9 bases from V and 0 from J; bases not matched to a gene: 5. Germline V gene lookup returns CDR1 LNHDA and CDR2 SQIVND (reference sequence). CDR3 sequence reads: CASASGDSYEQYF. The CDR3 nucleotides are TGTGCCAGCGCTAGCGGAGACTCCTACGAGCAGTACTTC.

V usage is TRBV12-3 or TRBV12-4 and J usage is TRBJ1-1; 8 bases map to TRBD1. V gave up 6 bases and J gave up 6 bases; unmatched junction bases: 6. This CDR3 has 13 amino acids. CDR3 in amino acids: CASSLDRAPEAFF. The CDR3, as DNA: TGTGCCAGCAGCCTGGACAGGGCCCCTGAAGCTTTCTTT.

The chain uses TRBV2 and TRBJ2-7; possibly TRBD2 for D (6 bases). Trimming left V 2 bases short and J 7 bases short, with 15 bases between. This CDR3 is built from 14 residues. CDR1 and CDR2 from the germline V gene are SNHLY and FYNNEI. The DNA for the CDR3 is TGTGCCAGCAGTGAAACTAGCTCCCGGGGTGAGCAGTACTTC. Its translation: CASSETSSRGEQYF.

The rearrangement joins TRBV5-1 to TRBJ2-5, with 9 bases lining up with TRBD1. The J segment lost 4 bases and the V segment lost 3 bases, leaving 10 bases of the junction unmatched. CDR3 size: 16 residues. The germline V gene has CDR1 SGHRS and CDR2 YFSETQ. CDR3: CASSSSGTGTRETQYF. CDR3 in DNA: TGCGCCAGCAGCTCCTCCGGGACAGGGACTCGAGAGACCCAGTACTTC.

This chain links TRBV3-1 (or the pseudogene TRBV3-2) with TRBJ1-5; the D is unclear. Trimming stripped 6 bases from V and 0 bases from J, with 12 bases between. Germline values: CDR1 LGHDT, CDR2 YNNKEL (reference sequence). The CDR3 length is 15 residues. CDR3 loop: CASSSQPYSNQPQHF. The CDR3 coding sequence is TGTGCCAGCAGTTCACAGCCGTATAGCAATCAGCCCCAGCATTTT.

The chain combines TRBV7-9 with TRBJ1-5; no clear D gene. The germline V and J ends were trimmed by 5 bases and 3 bases, with 14 bases remaining between them. There are 15 residues in the CDR3. Germline lookup yields CDR1 SEHNR and CDR2 FQNEAQ (reference sequence). The CDR3 DNA is TGTGCCAGCAGCCCCATGGGAGGGAACAATCAGCCCCAGCATTTT. Encoded protein: CASSPMGGNNQPQHF.

This clone was recorded once. The gene calls are TRBV5-1 and TRBJ1-1; D is unclear. Germline CDR1 reads SGHRS; CDR2 reads YFSETQ. The CDR3 contains 14 residues. Trimming shortened V by 0 bases and J by 4 bases, and 10 bases separated the two germline ends. In nucleotides, the CDR3 is TGCGCCAGCAGCTTGGGTCTGGGTAGCACTGAAGCTTTCTTT. It codes for CASSLGLGSTEAFF.

This clone was observed a handful of times. This sequence joins TRBV4-3 and TRBJ1-4, with D unclear. CDR1 and CDR2 from the germline V gene are LGHNA and YSLEER. The CDR3 runs 16 residues. The germline V and J ends were trimmed by 4 bases and 8 bases, with 20 bases remaining between them. The CDR3 DNA sequence: TGCGCCAGCAGCCGTCCCCACCGAGGAGGTGGGGAAAAACTGTTTTTT. Translating gives CASSRPHRGGGEKLFF.

J is TRBJ2-5 and V is TRBV5-1, with 8 bases identical to TRBD1. J was trimmed by 4 bases and V by 1 base; bases with no gene match: 12. The germline gives CDR1 SGHRS, CDR2 YFSETQ. The CDR3 totals 17 residues. The CDR3 region has the DNA TGCGCCAGCAGCTTGACGTCTGGACAGGGCTCTCCAGAGACCCAGTACTTC. It codes for CASSLTSGQGSPETQYF.

The chain combines TRBV4-3 with TRBJ1-5; maybe TRBD1 (5 bases). The V end lost 1 base, the J end lost 3 bases, and 16 bases lay between the germline ends. The CDR3 has 17 amino acids. Per germline, CDR1 LGHNA and CDR2 YSLEER. The CDR3 here is CASSQGPLAGNNQPQHF. The CDR3 bases are TGCGCCAGCAGCCAAGGGCCCCTCGCAGGGAACAATCAGCCCCAGCATTTT.

The V and J genes are TRBV7-3 and TRBJ2-1; possibly TRBD1 for D (6 bases). Trimming stripped 1 base from V and 7 bases from J, with 20 bases between. The V gene's germline CDR1 is SGHTA and CDR2 FQGTGA. The CDR3 is 17 residues long. The CDR3 nucleotides read TGTGCCAGCAGCTTAAACCCACAGGGCAAGGGGTCAAATGAGCAGTTCTTC. Amino acid sequence: CASSLNPQGKGSNEQFF.

The rearrangement links TRBV7-8 to TRBJ2-1; 11 nucleotides agree with TRBD2. The CDR3 is 17 residues long. V lost 5 bases, J lost 6 bases, and 12 bases stayed unmatched. CDR1 is SGHVS, CDR2 FQNEAQ, per germline. CDR3 in amino acids: CASSLPGGSGGANEQFF. CDR3 bases: TGTGCCAGCAGCCTCCCCGGGGGTAGCGGGGGGGCCAATGAGCAGTTCTTC.

V gene TRBV6-5 combines with J gene TRBJ1-5; unclear D gene. Germline V gives CDR1 MNHEY, CDR2 SVGAGI. Trimming took off 6 bases at V and 6 bases at J, with 9 bases between the two ends. CDR3 length: 12 amino acids. This chain's CDR3 is CASSGGSQPQHF. CDR3 DNA sequence: TGTGCCAGCAGCGGTGGAAGTCAGCCCCAGCATTTT.

This clone was seen a handful of times. The chain is built from TRBV14 and TRBJ2-5; D uncertain. The CDR3 totals 13 residues. Per the germline V gene, CDR1 is SGHDN and CDR2 is FVKESK. The ends were cut back, 2 bases at V and 2 bases at J, with 6 bases in the middle. In DNA, the CDR3 is TGTGCCAGCAGCCAATTTTTTCAAGAGACCCAGTACTTC. Its translation is CASSQFFQETQYF.

The chain has TRBV2 and TRBJ1-1; D remains ambiguous. Germline CDR1 is SNHLY and CDR2 is FYNNEI. Trimming pared 4 bases from V and 0 bases from J, leaving 12 bases between. The CDR3 extends over 15 amino acids. The CDR3 loop reads CASSVSRGLNTEAFF. CDR3 coding DNA: TGTGCCAGCAGTGTCTCGCGAGGACTGAACACTGAAGCTTTCTTT.

This rearrangement joins TRBV6-6 to TRBJ1-5; weak D call: TRBD1 (6 bases). Germline values: CDR1 MNHNY, CDR2 SVGAGI (reference sequence). Trimming cost V 5 bases and J 4 bases, with 21 bases left between them. The CDR3 has 17 amino acids. The CDR3 is CASSPGPAGAGNQPQHF. DNA of the CDR3: TGTGCCAGCAGTCCCGGCCCGGCAGGGGCCGGGAATCAGCCCCAGCATTTT.

The chain combines TRBV6-2 or TRBV6-3 with TRBJ1-6; maybe TRBD1 (5 bases). Germline lookup yields CDR1 MNHEY and CDR2 SVGEGT. This CDR3 spans 14 amino acids. V lost 2 bases, J lost 5 bases, and 7 bases lay in between. This chain's CDR3 is CASSYTRDNSPLHF. The DNA for the CDR3 is TGTGCCAGCAGTTACACCAGGGATAATTCACCCCTCCACTTT.

The rearrangement uses TRBV6-5 and TRBJ1-2; TRBD1 might be the D (5 bases). The germline V gene has CDR1 MNHEY and CDR2 SVGAGI. V was clipped by 6 bases and J by 6 bases, with 8 bases between them. The length of the CDR3 is 11 residues. Here the CDR3 reads CASSQGNGYTF. The DNA of the CDR3 is TGTGCCAGCAGCCAGGGTAATGGCTACACCTTC.

This clone showed up just once. The chain combines TRBV6-5 with TRBJ2-2; D call uncertain. Germline lookup yields CDR1 MNHEY and CDR2 SVGAGI. The CDR3 sequence is 12 residues long. The V end was cut by 6 bases, the J end by 5 bases, with 7 bases between. CDR3 loop: CASSHGTGELFF. In nucleotides, the CDR3 is TGTGCCAGCAGCCACGGGACCGGGGAGCTGTTTTTT.

The chain couples TRBV30 to TRBJ1-2, with unresolved D. Looked up from germline, CDR1 is GTSNPN and CDR2 is SVGIG (reference sequence). This CDR3 has 13 amino acids. The V gene lost 6 bases and the J gene lost 0 bases, with 11 bases spanning the gap. CDR3 coding DNA: TGTGCCTGCCTACGAACCTCTAACTATGGCTACACCTTC. Protein sequence: CACLRTSNYGYTF. The entire variable domain, with the rest obtained from reference TRBV30 and TRBJ1-2, is as follows: SQTIHQWPATLVQPVGSPLSLECTVEGTSNPNLYWYRQAAGRGLQLLFYSVGIGQISSEVPQNLSASRPQDRQFILSSKKLLLSDSGFYLCACLRTSNYGYTFGSGTRLTVV.

V is TRBV5-4 and J is TRBJ2-7, with 11 positions matching TRBD2. There are 16 residues in the CDR3. The V gene's germline CDR1 is SGHNT and CDR2 YYREEE (reference sequence). Losses at the gene ends were 4 bases for V and 2 bases for J; bases not matched to a gene: 8. In DNA form, the CDR3 reads TGTGCCAGCAGCACGAGACTAGCGGGGAAACCCTACGAGCAGTACTTC. It translates to CASSTRLAGKPYEQYF.